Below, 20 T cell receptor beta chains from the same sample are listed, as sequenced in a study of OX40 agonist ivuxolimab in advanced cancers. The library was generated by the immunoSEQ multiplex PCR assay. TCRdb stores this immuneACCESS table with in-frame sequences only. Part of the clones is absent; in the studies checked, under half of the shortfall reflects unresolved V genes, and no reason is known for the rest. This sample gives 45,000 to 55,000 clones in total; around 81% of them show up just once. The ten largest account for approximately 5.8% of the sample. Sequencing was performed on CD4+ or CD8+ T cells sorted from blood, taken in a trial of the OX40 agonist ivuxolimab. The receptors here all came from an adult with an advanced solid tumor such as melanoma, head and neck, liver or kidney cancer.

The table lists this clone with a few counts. The CDR3: CASSMNLRNTEAFF. CDR3 coding DNA: TGTGCCAGTAGTATGAACTTACGTAACACTGAAGCTTTCTTT. The V and J genes are TRBV19 and TRBJ1-1; no definite D call. Trimming stripped 3 bases from V and 2 bases from J, with 10 bases between. Per the germline V gene, CDR1 is LNHDA and CDR2 is SQIVND (reference sequence). The CDR3 is 14 residues long.

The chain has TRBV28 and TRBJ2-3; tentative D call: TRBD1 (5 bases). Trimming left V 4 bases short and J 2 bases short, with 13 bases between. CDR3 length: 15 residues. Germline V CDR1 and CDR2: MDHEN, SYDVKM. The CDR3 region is CASSWSPGSTDTQYF. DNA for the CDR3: TGTGCCAGCAGTTGGAGCCCAGGGTCCACAGATACGCAGTATTTT.

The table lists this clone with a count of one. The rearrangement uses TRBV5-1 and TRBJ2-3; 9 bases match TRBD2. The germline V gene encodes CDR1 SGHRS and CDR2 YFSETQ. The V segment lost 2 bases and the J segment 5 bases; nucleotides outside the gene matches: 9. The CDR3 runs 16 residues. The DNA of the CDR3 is TGCGCCAGCAGCTTCCGTGTAGCGGGAGTGGTAGATACGCAGTATTTT. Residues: CASSFRVAGVVDTQYF.

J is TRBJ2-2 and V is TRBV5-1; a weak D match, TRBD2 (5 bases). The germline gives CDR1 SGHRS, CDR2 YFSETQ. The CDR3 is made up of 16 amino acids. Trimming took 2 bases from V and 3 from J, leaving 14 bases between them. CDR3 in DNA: TGCGCCAGCAGCTTCTCGGGTCCCGGGGACACCGGGGAGCTGTTTTTT. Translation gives CASSFSGPGDTGELFF.

The CDR3 DNA sequence: TGCAGCGTCGGGGGACAGGAGAACACTGAAGCTTTCTTT. Translating gives CSVGGQENTEAFF. The rearrangement uses TRBV29-1 and TRBJ1-1; 8 bases line up with TRBD1. The trim removed 6 bases at V and 1 base at J, leaving 4 bases unmatched. CDR3 length equals 13 residues. Germline CDR1 and CDR2: SQVTM and ANQGSEA.

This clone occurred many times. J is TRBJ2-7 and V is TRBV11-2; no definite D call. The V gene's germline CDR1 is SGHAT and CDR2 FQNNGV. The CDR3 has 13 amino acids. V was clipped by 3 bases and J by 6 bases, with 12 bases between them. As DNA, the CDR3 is TGTGCCAGCAGCTTGACGGGCCTGAGCGAGCAGTACTTC. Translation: CASSLTGLSEQYF.

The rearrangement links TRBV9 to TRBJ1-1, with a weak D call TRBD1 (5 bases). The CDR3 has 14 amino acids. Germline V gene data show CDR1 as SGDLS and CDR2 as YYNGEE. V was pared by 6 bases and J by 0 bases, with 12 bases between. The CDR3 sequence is CASNRGSLNTEAFF. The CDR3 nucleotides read TGTGCCAGCAACCGGGGGAGTTTGAACACTGAAGCTTTCTTT.

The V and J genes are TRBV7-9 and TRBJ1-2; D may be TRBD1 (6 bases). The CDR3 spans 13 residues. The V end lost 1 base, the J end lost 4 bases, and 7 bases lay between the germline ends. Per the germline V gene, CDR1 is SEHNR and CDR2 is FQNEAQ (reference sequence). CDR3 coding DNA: TGTGCCAGCAGCTTAGTGGGGGCCTATGGCTACACCTTC. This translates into CASSLVGAYGYTF.

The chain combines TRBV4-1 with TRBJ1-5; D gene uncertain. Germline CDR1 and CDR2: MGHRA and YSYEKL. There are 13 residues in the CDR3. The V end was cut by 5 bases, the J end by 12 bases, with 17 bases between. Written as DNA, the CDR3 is TGCGCCAGCAGCACACTTGACGGAGGGCTCCAGCATTTT. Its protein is CASSTLDGGLQHF.

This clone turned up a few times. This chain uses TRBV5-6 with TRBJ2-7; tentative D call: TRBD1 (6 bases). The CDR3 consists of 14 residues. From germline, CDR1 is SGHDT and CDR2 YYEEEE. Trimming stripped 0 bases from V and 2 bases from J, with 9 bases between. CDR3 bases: TGTGCCAGCAGCTTGGGAGAGGGGGCCTACGAGCAGTACTTC. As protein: CASSLGEGAYEQYF.

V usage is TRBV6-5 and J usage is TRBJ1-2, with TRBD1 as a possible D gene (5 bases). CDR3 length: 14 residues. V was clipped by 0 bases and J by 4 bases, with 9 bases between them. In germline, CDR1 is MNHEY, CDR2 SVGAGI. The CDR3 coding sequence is TGTGCCAGCAGTTACTCGGGGGGTGGCTATGGCTACACCTTC. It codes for CASSYSGGGYGYTF.

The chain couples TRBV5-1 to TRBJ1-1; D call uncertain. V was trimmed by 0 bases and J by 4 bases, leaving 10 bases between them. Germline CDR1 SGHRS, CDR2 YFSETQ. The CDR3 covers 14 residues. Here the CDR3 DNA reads TGCGCCAGCAGCTTGGAGGCAGGAGTCACTGAAGCTTTCTTT. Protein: CASSLEAGVTEAFF.

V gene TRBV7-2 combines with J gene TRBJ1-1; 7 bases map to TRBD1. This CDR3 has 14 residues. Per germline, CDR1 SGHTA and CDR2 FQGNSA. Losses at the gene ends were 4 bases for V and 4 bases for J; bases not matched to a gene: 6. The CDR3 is CASSSRQGSTEAFF. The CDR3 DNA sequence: TGTGCCAGCAGCTCCCGACAGGGCAGCACTGAAGCTTTCTTT.

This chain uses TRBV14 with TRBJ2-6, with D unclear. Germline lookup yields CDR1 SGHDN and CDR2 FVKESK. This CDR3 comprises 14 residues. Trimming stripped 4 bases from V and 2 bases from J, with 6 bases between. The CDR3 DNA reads TGTGCCAGCAGCCCCTACGCTGGGGCCAACGTCCTGACTTTC. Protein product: CASSPYAGANVLTF.

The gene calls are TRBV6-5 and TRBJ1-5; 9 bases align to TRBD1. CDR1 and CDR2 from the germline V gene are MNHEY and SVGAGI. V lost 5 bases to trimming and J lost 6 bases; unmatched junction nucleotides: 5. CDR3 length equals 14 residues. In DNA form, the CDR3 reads TGTGCCAGCAGTGAGGGACAGGGAGTTCAGCCCCAGCATTTT. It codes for CASSEGQGVQPQHF.

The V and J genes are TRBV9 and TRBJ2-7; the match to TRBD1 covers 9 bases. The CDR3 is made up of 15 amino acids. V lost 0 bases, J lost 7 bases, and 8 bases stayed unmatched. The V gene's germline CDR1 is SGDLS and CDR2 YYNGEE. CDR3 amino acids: CASSVADRGISEQYF. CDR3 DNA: TGTGCCAGCAGCGTAGCCGACAGGGGGATCTCGGAGCAGTACTTC.

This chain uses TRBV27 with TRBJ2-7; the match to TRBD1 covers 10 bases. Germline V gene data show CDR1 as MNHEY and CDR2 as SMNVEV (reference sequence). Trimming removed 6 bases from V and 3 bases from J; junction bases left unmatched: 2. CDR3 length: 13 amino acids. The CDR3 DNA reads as TGTGCCAGCAGGGGGACAGGGGACTACGAGCAGTACTTC. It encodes CASRGTGDYEQYF.

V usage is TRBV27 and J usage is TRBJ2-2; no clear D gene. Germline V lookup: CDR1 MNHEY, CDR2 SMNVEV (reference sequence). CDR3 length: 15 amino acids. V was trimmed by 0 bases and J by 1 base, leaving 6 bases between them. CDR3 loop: CASSLSKGNTGELFF. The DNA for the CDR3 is TGTGCCAGCAGTTTATCGAAGGGGAACACCGGGGAGCTGTTTTTT.

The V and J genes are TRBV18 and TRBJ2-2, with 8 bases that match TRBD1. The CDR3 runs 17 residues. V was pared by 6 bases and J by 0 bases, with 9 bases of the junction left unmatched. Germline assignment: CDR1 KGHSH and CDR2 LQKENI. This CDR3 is CASSKFKTGANTGELFF. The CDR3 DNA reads TGTGCCAGCTCTAAGTTTAAGACAGGGGCGAACACCGGGGAGCTGTTTTTT. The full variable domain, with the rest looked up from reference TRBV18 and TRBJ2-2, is NAGVMQNPRHLVRRRGQEARLRCSPMKGHSHVYWYRQLPEEGLKFMVYLQKENIIDESGMPKERFSAEFPKEGPSILRIQQVVRGDSAAYFCASSKFKTGANTGELFFGEGSRLTVL.

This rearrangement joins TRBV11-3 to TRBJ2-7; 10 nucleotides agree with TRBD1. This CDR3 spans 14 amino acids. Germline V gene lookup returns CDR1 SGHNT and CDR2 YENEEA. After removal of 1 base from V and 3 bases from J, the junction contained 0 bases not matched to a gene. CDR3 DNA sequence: TGTGCCAGCAGCTTAGGGGACAGGGGCTACGAGCAGTACTTC. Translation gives CASSLGDRGYEQYF. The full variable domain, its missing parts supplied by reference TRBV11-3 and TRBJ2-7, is EAGVVQSPRYKIIEKKQPVAFWCNPISGHNTLYWYLQNLGQGPELLIRYENEEAVDDSQLPKDRFSAERLKGVDSTLKIQPAELGDSAVYLCASSLGDRGYEQYFGPGTRLTVT.